Listed below are T cell receptor beta chains from one sample, sequenced in a study of blood T cell repertoires in COVID-19. Produced via immunoSEQ multiplex PCR; TCRdb's table is partial and in-frame only. The data show 110,000 to 150,000 clones, approximately 86% seen once. What was sequenced was peripheral blood. The receptors were sampled from a man in his 70s with acute or convalescent COVID-19. CDR3s include the opening cysteine and the closing phenylalanine or tryptophan. The D gene is left open where the match is weak. Expanded clones are given a class, and other clones once, few, many or no size at all.

D gene,clone size,J gene,V gene,CDR3 protein,CDR3 DNA
TRBD1,-,TRBJ2-2,TRBV19,CASSIVDRATGELFF,TGTGCCAGTAGTATAGTGGACAGGGCCACCGGGGAGCTGTTTTTT
-,once,TRBJ2-7,TRBV27,CASSARHSYEQYF,TGTGCCAGCAGTGCTCGACACTCCTACGAGCAGTACTTC
TRBD1,-,TRBJ2-7,TRBV7-9,CASSEGTGAYEQYF,TGTGCCAGCAGCGAGGGGACAGGGGCCTACGAGCAGTACTTC
TRBD1,-,TRBJ2-2,TRBV19,CASSLSGQGSGELFF,TGTGCCAGTAGTTTATCGGGACAGGGATCCGGGGAGCTGTTTTTT
TRBD2,-,TRBJ2-1,TRBV7-3,CASSLKGTGGRASFYNEQFF,TGTGCCAGCAGCTTAAAGGGTACTGGCGGGAGGGCTTCGTTCTACAATGAGCAGTTCTTC
-,-,TRBJ2-7,TRBV3-1/TRBV3-2,CASSPSGGPEQYF,TGTGCCAGCAGCCCATCAGGGGGGCCTGAGCAGTACTTC
TRBD1,-,TRBJ2-5,TRBV18,CASSLTGTGQETQYF,TGTGCCAGCTCACTCACCGGGACAGGCCAAGAGACCCAGTACTTC
TRBD2,few,TRBJ2-1,TRBV4-1,CASSQLAGGPYNEQFF,TGCGCCAGCAGCCAACTAGCGGGGGGCCCATACAATGAGCAGTTCTTC
-,-,TRBJ1-1,TRBV19,CASRLGTPEGTEAFF,TGTGCCAGTAGACTCGGGACCCCGGAGGGCACTGAAGCTTTCTTT
TRBD2,-,TRBJ2-3,TRBV7-2,CASSLVSGGPDTQYF,TGTGCCAGCAGCTTAGTGTCGGGAGGGCCGGATACGCAGTATTTT
TRBD2,-,TRBJ2-5,TRBV10-3,CAISPGTTGETQYF,TGTGCCATCAGTCCCGGGACTACAGGAGAGACCCAGTACTTC
-,-,TRBJ1-2,TRBV5-8,CASSLYSYGYTF,TGTGCCAGCAGCTTATACAGCTATGGCTACACCTTC
-,-,TRBJ1-4,TRBV5-1,CASSLESQGSLGKLFF,TGCGCCAGCAGCTTGGAGAGCCAGGGGAGTTTGGGAAAACTGTTTTTT
TRBD1,-,TRBJ2-2,TRBV4-1,CASSQRTGGNTGELFF,TGCGCCAGCAGCCAGCGTACAGGGGGTAACACCGGGGAGCTGTTTTTT
TRBD1,-,TRBJ1-2,TRBV27,CASSSQTGGILGYTF,TGTGCCAGCAGTTCCCAGACAGGGGGCATACTTGGCTACACCTTC
TRBD1,-,TRBJ1-1,TRBV6-5,CASIVTGGRSTEAFF,TGTGCCAGCATCGTGACAGGGGGAAGAAGCACTGAAGCTTTCTTT
TRBD1,-,TRBJ1-6,TRBV7-8,CASSLTGTGNSPLHF,TGTGCCAGCAGCTTAACAGGGACAGGCAATTCACCCCTCCACTTT
TRBD1,-,TRBJ2-2,TRBV24-1,CATSGPGQTTGELFF,TGTGCCACCAGTGGCCCGGGACAGACCACCGGGGAGCTGTTTTTT
-,-,TRBJ1-5,TRBV2,CASRRTDSNQPQHF,TGTGCCAGCAGAAGGACAGATAGCAATCAGCCCCAGCATTTT
TRBD1,-,TRBJ1-2,TRBV5-1,CASSLEQGLHYGYTF,TGCGCCAGCAGCTTGGAACAGGGGTTACACTATGGCTACACCTTC
-,-,TRBJ1-4,TRBV5-3,CARSRGRCGEKLFF,TGTGCCAGAAGCCGAGGGCGGTGTGGTGAAAAACTGTTTTTT
-,once,TRBJ2-1,TRBV9,CASSGVGGGGDEQFF,TGTGCCAGCAGCGGTGTAGGGGGAGGGGGTGATGAGCAGTTCTTC
-,-,TRBJ1-3,TRBV7-2,CASRNREGNTIYF,TGTGCCAGCAGAAACAGGGAAGGAAACACCATATATTTT
TRBD1,-,TRBJ1-5,TRBV19,CASSIVGRGSNQPQHF,TGTGCCAGTAGTATAGTCGGCAGGGGGAGCAATCAGCCCCAGCATTTT
-,-,TRBJ2-5,TRBV29-1,CSVPRGSGETQYF,TGCAGCGTCCCTCGGGGGTCAGGAGAGACCCAGTACTTC
-,-,TRBJ2-3,TRBV5-1,CASRVSTDTQYF,TGCGCCAGCAGGGTTAGTACAGATACGCAGTATTTT
-,once,TRBJ2-7,TRBV28,CASSSDPASSYEQYF,TGTGCCAGCAGTTCCGATCCTGCGAGCTCCTACGAGCAGTACTTC
-,few,TRBJ1-6,TRBV5-6,CASSFTGQYNSPLHF,TGTGCCAGCAGCTTTACTGGACAGTATAATTCACCCCTCCACTTT
TRBD2,-,TRBJ2-3,TRBV6-1,CASSDHGGGSTDTQYF,TGTGCCAGCAGTGATCACGGGGGGGGGAGCACAGATACGCAGTATTTT
TRBD1,-,TRBJ2-3,TRBV7-3,CASSSDRGRDTQYF,TGTGCCAGCAGCTCGGACAGGGGGCGTGATACGCAGTATTTT
TRBD2,-,TRBJ2-3,TRBV5-1,CASSSGAGGTTDTQYF,TGCGCCAGCAGCTCGGGAGCGGGAGGAACCACAGATACGCAGTATTTT
-,-,TRBJ1-1,TRBV5-4,CASSLGGESEAFF,TGTGCCAGCAGCTTGGGGGGGGAATCTGAAGCTTTCTTT
-,-,TRBJ1-1,TRBV18,CASSPFSTGGPNTEAFF,TGTGCCAGCTCACCTTTCTCAACGGGGGGACCGAACACTGAAGCTTTCTTT
TRBD1,-,TRBJ1-1,TRBV5-1,CASSTPGQGITEAFF,TGCGCCAGCAGCACTCCGGGACAGGGGATAACTGAAGCTTTCTTT
-,-,TRBJ1-2,TRBV2,CASKPQNYGYTF,TGTGCCAGCAAGCCACAGAACTATGGCTACACCTTC
-,-,TRBJ1-3,TRBV2,CASSRVRTDSGNTIYF,TGTGCCAGCAGCAGGGTCCGGACAGATTCTGGAAACACCATATATTTT
-,-,TRBJ2-2,TRBV5-1,CASSFRSGDGELFF,TGCGCCAGCAGCTTCCGGTCGGGAGACGGGGAGCTGTTTTTT
-,few,TRBJ1-2,TRBV2,CASSGYRVWYGYTF,TGTGCCAGCAGTGGCTACAGGGTTTGGTATGGCTACACCTTC
TRBD2,once,TRBJ2-3,TRBV18,CASSPLAGEIKDTQYF,TGTGCCAGCTCACCACTGGCGGGGGAGATAAAAGATACGCAGTATTTT
TRBD1,-,TRBJ1-1,TRBV19,CASSDTGDRDTEAFF,TGTGCCAGTAGTGATACAGGGGACCGGGACACTGAAGCTTTCTTT
TRBD1,once,TRBJ2-3,TRBV3-1/TRBV3-2,CASSHSQGAPVDTQYF,TGTGCCAGCAGCCATTCACAGGGGGCCCCGGTGGATACGCAGTATTTT
-,-,TRBJ2-1,TRBV7-9,CASSHRQSSSYNEQFF,TGTGCCAGCAGCCACAGACAGAGTAGCTCCTACAATGAGCAGTTCTTC
TRBD1,-,TRBJ1-1,TRBV5-1,CASSRVSDRATEAFF,TGCGCCAGCAGCAGAGTATCAGACAGGGCCACTGAAGCTTTCTTT
-,-,TRBJ2-6,TRBV3-1/TRBV3-2,CASSLRRDSGANVLTF,TGTGCCAGCAGCCTGAGGAGGGATTCTGGGGCCAACGTCCTGACTTTC
-,once,TRBJ2-2,TRBV6-6,CASSRAGTANTGELFF,TGTGCCAGCAGCCGTGCGGGGACAGCCAACACCGGGGAGCTGTTTTTT
TRBD1,-,TRBJ1-5,TRBV6-6,CASSSLDRGRNQPQHF,TGTGCCAGCAGTTCGCTGGACAGGGGGCGCAATCAGCCCCAGCATTTT
-,few,TRBJ1-1,TRBV5-6,CASSFMAMNTEAFF,TGTGCCAGCAGCTTCATGGCCATGAACACTGAAGCTTTCTTT
-,-,TRBJ1-2,TRBV5-1,CASSFQGINNGYTF,TGCGCCAGCAGCTTCCAGGGGATTAACAATGGCTACACCTTC
TRBD2,-,TRBJ2-3,TRBV2,CASSEGGGRTDTQYF,TGTGCCAGCAGTGAAGGCGGGGGGCGCACAGATACGCAGTATTTT
TRBD2,-,TRBJ2-3,TRBV10-3,CAISAGEADTQYF,TGTGCCATCAGCGCGGGGGAGGCAGATACGCAGTATTTT